This T cell receptor beta chain was found in a study of cytomegalovirus exposure and HLA in healthy donors. Study in general: Later analysis reported that the approximately 110 validation repertoires shared the platform of the approximately 670 first-cohort repertoires. Study findings and constraints: Most sequenced TCRs were rare (though some public TCRs occurred in many donors). Some TCR beta chains (roughly 160 of them) were listed as cytomegalovirus-associated.

Generated by immunoSEQ multiplex PCR, the TCRdb table keeps only in-frame clones and is missing some. This sample yields 71,000 or so clones, of which about 94% are seen a single time; roughly 1.4% belongs to the top ten. As to this clone: The target antigen is unknown.

After removal of 5 bases from V and 10 bases from J, the junction contained 11 bases not matched to a gene. The CDR3 runs to 14 residues. Germline V gene lookup returns CDR1 SEHNR and CDR2 FQNEAQ (reference sequence). Sequenced: PBMCs. The chain carries TRBV7-9 and TRBJ2-1; TRBD2 matches at 7 bases. This sequence was found in a young man in good health and CMV-seropositive. CDR3 in DNA: TGTGCCAGCAGCCTCGGGACTACACAAGAGGAGCAGTTCTTC. Its translation is CASSLGTTQEEQFF.